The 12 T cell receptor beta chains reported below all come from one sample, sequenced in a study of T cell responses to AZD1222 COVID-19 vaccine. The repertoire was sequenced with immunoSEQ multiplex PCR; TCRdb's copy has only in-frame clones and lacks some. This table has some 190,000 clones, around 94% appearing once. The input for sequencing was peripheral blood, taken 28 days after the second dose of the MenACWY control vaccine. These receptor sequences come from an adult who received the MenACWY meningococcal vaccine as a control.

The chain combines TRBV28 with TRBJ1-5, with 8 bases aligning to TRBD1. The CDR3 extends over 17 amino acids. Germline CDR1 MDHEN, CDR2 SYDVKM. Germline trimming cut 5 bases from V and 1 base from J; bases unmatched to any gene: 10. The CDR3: CASSANRGLGSNQPQHF. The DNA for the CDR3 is TGTGCCAGCAGTGCGAACAGGGGGTTGGGCAGCAATCAGCCCCAGCATTTT.

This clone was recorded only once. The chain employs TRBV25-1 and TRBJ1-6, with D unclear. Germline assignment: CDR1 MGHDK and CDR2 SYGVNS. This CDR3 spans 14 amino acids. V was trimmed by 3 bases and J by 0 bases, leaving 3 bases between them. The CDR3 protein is CASSDSSYNSPLHF. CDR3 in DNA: TGTGCCAGCAGTGATTCCTCCTATAATTCACCCCTCCACTTT. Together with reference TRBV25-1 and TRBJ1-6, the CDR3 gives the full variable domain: EADIYQTPRYLVIGTGKKITLECSQTMGHDKMYWYQQDPGMELHLIHYSYGVNSTEKGDLSSESTVSRIRTEHFPLTLESARPSHTSQYLCASSDSSYNSPLHFGNGTRLTVT.

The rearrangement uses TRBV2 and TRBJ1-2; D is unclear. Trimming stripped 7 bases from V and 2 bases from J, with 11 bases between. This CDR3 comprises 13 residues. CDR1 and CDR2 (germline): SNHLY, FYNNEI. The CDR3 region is CASIGSRNYGYTF. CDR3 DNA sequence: TGTGCCAGCATTGGCAGCCGAAACTATGGCTACACCTTC.

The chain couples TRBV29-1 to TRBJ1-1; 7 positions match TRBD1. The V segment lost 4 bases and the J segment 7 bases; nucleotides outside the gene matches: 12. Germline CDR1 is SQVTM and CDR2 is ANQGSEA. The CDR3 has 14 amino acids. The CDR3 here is CSVVGGKGGDEAFF. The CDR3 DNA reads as TGCAGCGTTGTGGGAGGTAAAGGGGGCGATGAAGCTTTCTTT.

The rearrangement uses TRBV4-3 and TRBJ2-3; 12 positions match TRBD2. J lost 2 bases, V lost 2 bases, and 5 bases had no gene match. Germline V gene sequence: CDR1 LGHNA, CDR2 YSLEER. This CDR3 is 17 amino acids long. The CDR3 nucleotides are TGCGCCAGCAGCCAAAGACTAGCGGGGGCACCCACAGATACGCAGTATTTT. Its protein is CASSQRLAGAPTDTQYF.

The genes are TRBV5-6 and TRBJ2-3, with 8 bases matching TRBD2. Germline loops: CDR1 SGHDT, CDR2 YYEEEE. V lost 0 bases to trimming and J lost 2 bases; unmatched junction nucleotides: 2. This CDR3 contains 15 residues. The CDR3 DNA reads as TGTGCCAGCAGCTTGGCGGGGGGGTCCACAGATACGCAGTATTTT. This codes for CASSLAGGSTDTQYF.

The CDR3 region has the DNA TGTGCCAGCAGCGTACTAGCGGGAGCCACAGATACGCAGTATTTT. It translates to CASSVLAGATDTQYF. The genes are TRBV9 and TRBJ2-3; 10 bases map to TRBD2. With 1 base clipped from V and 2 bases from J, the junction kept 1 base outside the gene matches. Germline CDR1 SGDLS, CDR2 YYNGEE. The CDR3 totals 15 residues.

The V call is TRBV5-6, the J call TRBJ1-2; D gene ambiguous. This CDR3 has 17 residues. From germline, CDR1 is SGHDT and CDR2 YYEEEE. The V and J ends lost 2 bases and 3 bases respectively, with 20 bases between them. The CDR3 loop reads CASSLWQTAGSYYGYTF. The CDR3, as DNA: TGTGCCAGCAGCTTATGGCAGACCGCGGGCTCATACTATGGCTACACCTTC. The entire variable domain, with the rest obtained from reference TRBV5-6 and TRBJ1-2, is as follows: DAGVTQSPTHLIKTRGQQVTLRCSPKSGHDTVSWYQQALGQGPQFIFQYYEEEERQRGNFPDRFSGHQFPNYSSELNVNALLLGDSALYLCASSLWQTAGSYYGYTFGSGTRLTVV.

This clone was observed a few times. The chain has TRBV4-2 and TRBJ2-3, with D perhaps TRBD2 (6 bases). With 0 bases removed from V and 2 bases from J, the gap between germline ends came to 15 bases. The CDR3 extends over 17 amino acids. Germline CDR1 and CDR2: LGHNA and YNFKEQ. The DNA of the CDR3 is TGTGCCAGCAGCCAAGAGGGACCGGCGGGACCCACAGATACGCAGTATTTT. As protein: CASSQEGPAGPTDTQYF.

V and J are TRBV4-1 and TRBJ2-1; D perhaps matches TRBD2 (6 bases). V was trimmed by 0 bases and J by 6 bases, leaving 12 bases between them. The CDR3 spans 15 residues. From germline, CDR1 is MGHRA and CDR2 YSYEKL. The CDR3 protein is CASSQDGLPLNEQFF. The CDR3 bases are TGCGCCAGCAGCCAAGACGGACTACCACTCAATGAGCAGTTCTTC.

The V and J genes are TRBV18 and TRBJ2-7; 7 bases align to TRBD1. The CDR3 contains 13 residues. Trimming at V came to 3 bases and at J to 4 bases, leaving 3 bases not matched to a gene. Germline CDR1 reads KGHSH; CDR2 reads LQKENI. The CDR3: CASSPQTGYEQYF. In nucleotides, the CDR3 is TGTGCCAGCTCACCGCAGACAGGGTACGAGCAGTACTTC.

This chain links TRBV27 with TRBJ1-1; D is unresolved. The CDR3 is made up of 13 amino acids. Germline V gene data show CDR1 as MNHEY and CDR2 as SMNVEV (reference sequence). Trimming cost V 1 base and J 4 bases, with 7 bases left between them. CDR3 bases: TGTGCCAGCAGTTTATTTCAGTTCACTGAAGCTTTCTTT. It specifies CASSLFQFTEAFF.